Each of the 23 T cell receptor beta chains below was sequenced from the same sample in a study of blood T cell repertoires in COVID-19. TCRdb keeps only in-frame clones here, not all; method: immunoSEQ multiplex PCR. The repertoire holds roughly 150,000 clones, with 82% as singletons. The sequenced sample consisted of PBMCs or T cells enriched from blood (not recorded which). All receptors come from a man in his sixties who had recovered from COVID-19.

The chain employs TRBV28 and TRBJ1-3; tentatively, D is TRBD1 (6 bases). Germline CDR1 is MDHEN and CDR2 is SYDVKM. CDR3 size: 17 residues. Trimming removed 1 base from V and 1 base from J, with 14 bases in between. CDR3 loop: CASSLFAGAGSGNTIYF. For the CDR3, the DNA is TGTGCCAGCAGTTTATTTGCGGGGGCAGGGTCTGGAAACACCATATATTTT.

The CDR3 nucleotides read TGCAGCGTTGAAGGGGGCAGGACGAACACCGGGGAGCTGTTTTTT. Translated, it gives CSVEGGRTNTGELFF. The rearrangement uses TRBV29-1 and TRBJ2-2; tentative D call: TRBD1 (5 bases). Germline V gene sequence: CDR1 SQVTM, CDR2 ANQGSEA. This CDR3 is built from 15 residues. V lost 1 base and J 0 bases, leaving 9 bases between the germline ends.

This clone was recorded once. CDR3: CASTLRGALRDGYTF. CDR3 nucleotides: TGTGCCAGCACCCTACGGGGGGCCTTAAGGGATGGCTACACCTTC. This sequence joins TRBV28 and TRBJ1-2; possible D gene TRBD1, 6 bases. Germline CDR1 reads MDHEN; CDR2 reads SYDVKM. The CDR3 contains 15 residues. V lost 7 bases to trimming and J lost 6 bases, with 21 bases between them.

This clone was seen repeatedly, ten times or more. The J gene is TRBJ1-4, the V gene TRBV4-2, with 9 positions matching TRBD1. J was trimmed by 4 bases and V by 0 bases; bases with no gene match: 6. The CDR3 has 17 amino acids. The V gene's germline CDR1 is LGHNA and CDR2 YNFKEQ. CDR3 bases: TGTGCCAGCAGCCAAGAAGGTTCGGGACAGGGTAATGAAAAACTGTTTTTT. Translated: CASSQEGSGQGNEKLFF.

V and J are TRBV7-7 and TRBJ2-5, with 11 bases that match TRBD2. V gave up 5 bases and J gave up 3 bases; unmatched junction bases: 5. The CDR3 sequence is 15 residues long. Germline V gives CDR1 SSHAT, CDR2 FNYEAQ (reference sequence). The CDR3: CASSRSGGAKETQYF. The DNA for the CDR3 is TGTGCCAGCAGCCGTAGCGGGGGGGCTAAAGAGACCCAGTACTTC.

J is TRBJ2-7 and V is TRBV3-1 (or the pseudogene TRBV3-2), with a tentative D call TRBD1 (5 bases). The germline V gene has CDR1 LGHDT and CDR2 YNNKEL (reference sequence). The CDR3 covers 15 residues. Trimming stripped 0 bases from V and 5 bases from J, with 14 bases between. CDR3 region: CASSQEVQGWHEQYF. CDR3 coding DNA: TGTGCCAGCAGCCAAGAAGTGCAGGGCTGGCACGAGCAGTACTTC.

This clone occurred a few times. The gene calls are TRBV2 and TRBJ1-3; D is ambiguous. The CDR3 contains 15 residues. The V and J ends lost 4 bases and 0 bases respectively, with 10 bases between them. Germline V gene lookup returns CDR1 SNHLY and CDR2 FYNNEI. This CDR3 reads CASSVQHYSGNTIYF. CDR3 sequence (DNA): TGTGCCAGCAGTGTCCAACACTACTCTGGAAACACCATATATTTT.

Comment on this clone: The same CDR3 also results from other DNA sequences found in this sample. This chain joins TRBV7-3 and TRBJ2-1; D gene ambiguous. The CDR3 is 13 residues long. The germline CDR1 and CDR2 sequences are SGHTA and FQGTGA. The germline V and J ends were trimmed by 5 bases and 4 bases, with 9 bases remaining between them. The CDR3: CASSPDSYNEQFF. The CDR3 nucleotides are TGTGCCAGCAGCCCTGACTCGTACAATGAGCAGTTCTTC.

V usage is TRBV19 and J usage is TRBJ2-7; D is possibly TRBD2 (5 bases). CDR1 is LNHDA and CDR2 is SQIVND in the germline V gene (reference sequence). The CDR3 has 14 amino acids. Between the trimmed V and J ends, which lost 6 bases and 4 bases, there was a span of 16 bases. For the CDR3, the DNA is TGTGCCAGTAGCGCAGGACTGAAGGGTTACGAGCAGTACTTC. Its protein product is CASSAGLKGYEQYF.

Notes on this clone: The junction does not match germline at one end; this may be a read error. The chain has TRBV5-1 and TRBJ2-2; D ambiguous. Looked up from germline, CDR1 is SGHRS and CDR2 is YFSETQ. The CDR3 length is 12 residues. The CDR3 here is CANSSNTGELFF. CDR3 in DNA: TGCGCCAACAGCTCTAACACCGGGGAGCTGTTTTTT. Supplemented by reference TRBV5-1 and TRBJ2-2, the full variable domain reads KAGVTQTPRYLIKTRGQQVTLSCSPISGHRSVSWYQQTPGQGLQFLFEYFSETQRNKGNFPGRFSGRQFSNSRSEMNVSTLELGDSALYLCANSSNTGELFFGEGSRLTVL.

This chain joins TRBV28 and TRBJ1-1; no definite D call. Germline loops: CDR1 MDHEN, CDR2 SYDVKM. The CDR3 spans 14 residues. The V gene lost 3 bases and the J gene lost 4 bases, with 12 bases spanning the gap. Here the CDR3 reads CASSFAGRSTEAFF. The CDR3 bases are TGTGCCAGCAGTTTTGCGGGTCGGAGCACTGAAGCTTTCTTT.

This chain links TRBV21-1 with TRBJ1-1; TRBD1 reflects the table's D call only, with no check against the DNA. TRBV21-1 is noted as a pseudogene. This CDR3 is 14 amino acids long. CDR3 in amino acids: CASSTDRGRTEAFF. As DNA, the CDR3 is TGTGCCAGCAGTACCGACAGGGGCAGGACTGAAGCTTTCTTT.

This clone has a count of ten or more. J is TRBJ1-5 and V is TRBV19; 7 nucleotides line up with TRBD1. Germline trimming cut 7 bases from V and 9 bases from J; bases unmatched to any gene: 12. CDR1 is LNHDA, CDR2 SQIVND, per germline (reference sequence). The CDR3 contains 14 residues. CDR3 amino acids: CASTAGQSLRPQHF. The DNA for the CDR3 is TGTGCCAGTACCGCGGGACAGTCTTTGCGGCCCCAGCATTTT.

CDR3 region: CASNWAGLNTGELFF. The CDR3 DNA is TGTGCCAGCAACTGGGCAGGTTTGAACACCGGGGAGCTGTTTTTT. The chain carries TRBV2 and TRBJ2-2; no clear D. The CDR3 loop spans 15 amino acids. Trimming removed 7 bases from V and 1 base from J, with 13 bases in between. Germline values: CDR1 SNHLY, CDR2 FYNNEI.

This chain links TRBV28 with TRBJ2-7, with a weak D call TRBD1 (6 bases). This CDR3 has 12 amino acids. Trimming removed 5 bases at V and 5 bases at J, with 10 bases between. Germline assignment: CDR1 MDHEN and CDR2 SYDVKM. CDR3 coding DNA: TGTGCCAGCAGTCAGGACAGAAACGAGCAGTACTTC. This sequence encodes CASSQDRNEQYF. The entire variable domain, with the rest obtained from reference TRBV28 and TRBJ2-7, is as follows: DVKVTQSSRYLVKRTGEKVFLECVQDMDHENMFWYRQDPGLGLRLIYFSYDVKMKEKGDIPEGYSVSREKKERFSLILESASTNQTSMYLCASSQDRNEQYFGPGTRLTVT.

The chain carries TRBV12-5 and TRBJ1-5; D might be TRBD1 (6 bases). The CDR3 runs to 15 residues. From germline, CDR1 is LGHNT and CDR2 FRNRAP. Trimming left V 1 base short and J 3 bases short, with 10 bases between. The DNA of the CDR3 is TGTGCTAGTGGTTTGGAACAGGGTTTCAATCAGCCCCAGCATTTT. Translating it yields CASGLEQGFNQPQHF.

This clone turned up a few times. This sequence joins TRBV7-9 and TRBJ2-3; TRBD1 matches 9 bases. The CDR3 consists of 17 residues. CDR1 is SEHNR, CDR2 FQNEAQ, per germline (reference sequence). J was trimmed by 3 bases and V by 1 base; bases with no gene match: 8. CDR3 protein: CASSLGQGEVETDTQYF. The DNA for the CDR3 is TGTGCCAGCAGCTTAGGACAGGGGGAAGTTGAAACAGATACGCAGTATTTT.

DNA of the CDR3: TGTGCCAGCAGCACTGGGACAGGTCCAGGCACCGGGGAGCTGTTTTTT. Amino acid sequence: CASSTGTGPGTGELFF. The rearrangement joins TRBV7-3 to TRBJ2-2; 8 bases match TRBD1. Germline values: CDR1 SGHTA, CDR2 FQGTGA. With 5 bases clipped from V and 4 bases from J, the junction kept 9 bases outside the gene matches. The length of the CDR3 is 16 residues.

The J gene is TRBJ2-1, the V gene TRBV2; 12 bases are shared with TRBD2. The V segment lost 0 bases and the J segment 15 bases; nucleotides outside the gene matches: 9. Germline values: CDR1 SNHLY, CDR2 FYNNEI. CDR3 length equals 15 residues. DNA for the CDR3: TGTGCCAGCAGTGAAGCCGGGCTAGCGGGAGGGATGGTGTTCTTC. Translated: CASSEAGLAGGMVFF.

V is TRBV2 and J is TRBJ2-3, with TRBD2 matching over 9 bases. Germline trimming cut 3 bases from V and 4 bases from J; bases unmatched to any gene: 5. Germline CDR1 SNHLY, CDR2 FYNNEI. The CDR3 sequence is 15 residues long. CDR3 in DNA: TGTGCCAGCAGTGACGCGGGAGGGGCCCCAGATACGCAGTATTTT. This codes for CASSDAGGAPDTQYF.

CDR3 protein: CASSQVASGFGETQYF. The CDR3 DNA follows: TGTGCCAGCAGCCAAGTGGCTAGCGGGTTTGGGGAGACCCAGTACTTC. The rearrangement joins TRBV3-1 (or the pseudogene TRBV3-2) to TRBJ2-5, with 8 bases identical to TRBD2. V was pared by 1 base and J by 5 bases, with 9 bases of the junction left unmatched. CDR1 is LGHDT and CDR2 is YNNKEL in the germline V gene (reference sequence). This CDR3 has 16 residues.

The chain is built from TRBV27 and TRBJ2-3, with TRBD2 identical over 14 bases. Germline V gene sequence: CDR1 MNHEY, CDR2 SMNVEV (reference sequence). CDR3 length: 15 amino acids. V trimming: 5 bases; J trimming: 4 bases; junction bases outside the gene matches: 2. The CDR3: CASSMGLAGADTQYF. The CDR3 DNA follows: TGTGCCAGCAGTATGGGACTAGCGGGAGCAGATACGCAGTATTTT.

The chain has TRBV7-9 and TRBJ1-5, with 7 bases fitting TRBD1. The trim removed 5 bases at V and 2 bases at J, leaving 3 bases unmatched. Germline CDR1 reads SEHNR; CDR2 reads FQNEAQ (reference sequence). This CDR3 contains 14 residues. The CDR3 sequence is CASSPGGGNQPQHF. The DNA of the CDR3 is TGTGCCAGCAGCCCAGGGGGAGGCAATCAGCCCCAGCATTTT.